These T cell receptor beta chains were read from a single sample in a study of blood T cell repertoires in COVID-19. Here immunoSEQ multiplex PCR was the method, and the copy in TCRdb shows in-frame clones only, minus some. This repertoire shows over 60,000 clones, 70% to 85% found once; its top ten account for less than 15%. The sequenced material came from peripheral blood. These receptors all come from a middle-aged man with COVID-19, enrolled during active disease. Both conserved end residues are part of each CDR3. Fields, in order: J gene, V gene, clone size, D gene, CDR3 DNA, CDR3 protein. D genes are given only for firm matches. Size values are once, few and many counts, or a class for expanded clones, and some rows have none.

j_gene: TRBJ1-2; v_gene: TRBV7-9; abundance: few; d_gene: .; CDR3nt: TGTGCCAGCAGCTTTTCTGACAGCGGCTACACCTTC; CDR3aa: CASSFSDSGYTF
j_gene: TRBJ2-5; v_gene: TRBV7-9; abundance: .; d_gene: TRBD2; CDR3nt: TGTGCCAGCAGCTTAGCGGGACTAGATAGCGAGACCCAGTACTTC; CDR3aa: CASSLAGLDSETQYF
j_gene: TRBJ1-2; v_gene: TRBV9; abundance: .; d_gene: TRBD1; CDR3nt: TGTGCCAGCAGCGTGTCGACAGGGCAACATGGCTACACCTTC; CDR3aa: CASSVSTGQHGYTF
j_gene: TRBJ2-7; v_gene: TRBV6-2/TRBV6-3; abundance: .; d_gene: .; CDR3nt: TGTGCCAGCAGCCCCCAACTGGTTTTCTACGAGCAGTACTTC; CDR3aa: CASSPQLVFYEQYF
j_gene: TRBJ2-2; v_gene: TRBV9; abundance: .; d_gene: .; CDR3nt: TGTGCCAGCAGCGTACAGGGGTTCGGGGAGCTGTTTTTT; CDR3aa: CASSVQGFGELFF
j_gene: TRBJ2-3; v_gene: TRBV30; abundance: .; d_gene: .; CDR3nt: TGTGCCTGGAGGCCTGTCGGGGGCACAGATACGCAGTATTTT; CDR3aa: CAWRPVGGTDTQYF
j_gene: TRBJ2-7; v_gene: TRBV6-5; abundance: .; d_gene: TRBD2; CDR3nt: TGTGCCAGCAGTCAGCCGGGACTAGTCTACGAGCAGTACTTC; CDR3aa: CASSQPGLVYEQYF
j_gene: TRBJ1-2; v_gene: TRBV7-3; abundance: .; d_gene: .; CDR3nt: TGTGCCAGCAGCCCTCCTGCAGGAGGCTACACCTTC; CDR3aa: CASSPPAGGYTF
j_gene: TRBJ1-5; v_gene: TRBV19; abundance: once; d_gene: .; CDR3nt: TGTGCCAGTAGTATCCCCCAGGGCATAGGGCAGCCCCAGCATTTT; CDR3aa: CASSIPQGIGQPQHF
j_gene: TRBJ2-5; v_gene: TRBV5-1; abundance: .; d_gene: TRBD1; CDR3nt: TGCGCCAGCAGCGTGACAGGGGAAGAGACCCAGTACTTC; CDR3aa: CASSVTGEETQYF
j_gene: TRBJ2-1; v_gene: TRBV13; abundance: .; d_gene: .; CDR3nt: TGTGCCAGCAGCTTAACCAGGGCCGGCAATGAGCAGTTCTTC; CDR3aa: CASSLTRAGNEQFF
j_gene: TRBJ1-4; v_gene: TRBV9; abundance: .; d_gene: .; CDR3nt: TGTGCCAGCAGCCCGAGAGAGTTTGGAACTAATGAAAAACTGTTTTTT; CDR3aa: CASSPREFGTNEKLFF
j_gene: TRBJ2-5; v_gene: TRBV6-2/TRBV6-3; abundance: .; d_gene: .; CDR3nt: TGTGCCAGCAGTTATCGAGTTTTGGAGACCCAGTACTTC; CDR3aa: CASSYRVLETQYF
j_gene: TRBJ2-1; v_gene: TRBV4-1; abundance: .; d_gene: .; CDR3nt: TGCGCCAGCAGCCAAGCGCTATTCCTACAGGGCAGCTCCTACAATGAGCAGTTCTTC; CDR3aa: CASSQALFLQGSSYNEQFF
j_gene: TRBJ1-1; v_gene: TRBV27; abundance: .; d_gene: .; CDR3nt: TGTGCCAGCAGTTCCAGGGTGAACACTGAAGCTTTCTTT; CDR3aa: CASSSRVNTEAFF
j_gene: TRBJ1-5; v_gene: TRBV27; abundance: few; d_gene: .; CDR3nt: TGTGCCAGCACTTCCTATCCTCAGCCCCAGCATTTT; CDR3aa: CASTSYPQPQHF
j_gene: TRBJ1-2; v_gene: TRBV6-2/TRBV6-3; abundance: .; d_gene: .; CDR3nt: TGTGCCAGCAGTTACTCTGGACAGAACTATGGCTACACCTTC; CDR3aa: CASSYSGQNYGYTF
j_gene: TRBJ2-2; v_gene: TRBV18; abundance: .; d_gene: TRBD2; CDR3nt: TGTGCCAGCTCACATTCGGGACTAGCGAACACCGGGGAGCTGTTTTTT; CDR3aa: CASSHSGLANTGELFF
j_gene: TRBJ2-7; v_gene: TRBV5-1; abundance: .; d_gene: .; CDR3nt: TGCGCCAGCAGCGAACAGGGCCCCGAGCAGTACTTC; CDR3aa: CASSEQGPEQYF
j_gene: TRBJ2-5; v_gene: TRBV2; abundance: .; d_gene: TRBD1; CDR3nt: TGTGCCAGCAGTGAAGAATCAGGGGGGACCCAGTACTTC; CDR3aa: CASSEESGGTQYF
j_gene: TRBJ1-2; v_gene: TRBV6-6; abundance: .; d_gene: .; CDR3nt: TGTGCCAGCAACCCAGGGGAGAGGAATGGCTACACCTTC; CDR3aa: CASNPGERNGYTF
j_gene: TRBJ1-1; v_gene: TRBV2; abundance: few; d_gene: .; CDR3nt: TGTGCCAGCAGTGGAGGCGTTAGTTCTTCTTGGAACACTGAAGCTTTCTTT; CDR3aa: CASSGGVSSSWNTEAFF
j_gene: TRBJ1-5; v_gene: TRBV4-1; abundance: .; d_gene: .; CDR3nt: TGCGCCAGCAGCCAAGTCCCAGGGGTTGGTCAGCCCCAGCATTTT; CDR3aa: CASSQVPGVGQPQHF